Listed below are T cell receptor beta chains from one sample, sequenced in a study of blood T cell repertoires in COVID-19. Sequencing used immunoSEQ multiplex PCR; TCRdb keeps in-frame clones, though not all of them. The table has roughly 38,000 clones, over 70% seen once. The specimen sequenced was peripheral blood. These receptors came from an elderly man with active or convalescent COVID-19. CDR3s include the opening cysteine and the closing phenylalanine or tryptophan. The D gene is left open where the match is weak. The listing skips clone size in some rows; elsewhere it reads once, few, many or a size class.

>TRBJ1-1|.|.|TRBV6-1
CASSETRGRTEAFF
TGTGCCAGCAGTGAAACCAGGGGTCGGACTGAAGCTTTCTTT
>TRBJ2-7|.|.|TRBV30
CAWSQTLESYEQYF
TGTGCCTGGAGCCAAACACTAGAATCCTACGAGCAGTACTTC
>TRBJ2-5|.|TRBD2|TRBV4-2
CASSQDGSGVAGDQETQYF
TGTGCCAGCAGCCAAGACGGTAGTGGGGTAGCGGGGGATCAAGAGACCCAGTACTTC
>TRBJ2-3|.|.|TRBV7-9
CASSLARRQYSTDTQYF
TGTGCCAGCAGCTTAGCGCGCCGACAGTATAGCACAGATACGCAGTATTTT
>TRBJ2-2|few|TRBD1|TRBV7-9
CASSQGTATGELFF
TGTGCCAGCAGCCAAGGGACAGCCACCGGGGAGCTGTTTTTT
>TRBJ1-2|.|.|TRBV3-1/TRBV3-2
CASSQGLTDDGYTF
TGTGCCAGCAGCCAAGGGTTGACAGATGATGGCTACACCTTC
>TRBJ2-6|.|.|TRBV4-1
CASSPLVPGANVLTF
TGCGCCAGCAGCCCACTAGTACCTGGGGCCAACGTCCTGACTTTC
>TRBJ2-3|.|.|TRBV18
CASSGQLGADTQYF
TGTGCCAGCTCAGGACAGCTTGGGGCAGATACGCAGTATTTT
>TRBJ1-1|.|.|TRBV12-3/TRBV12-4
CASSFGAPTEAFF
TGTGCCAGCAGTTTTGGGGCTCCCACTGAAGCTTTCTTT
>TRBJ2-2|once|.|TRBV7-9
CAGSQGLSGTGELFF
TGTGCCGGGAGCCAGGGACTGTCCGGCACCGGGGAGCTGTTTTTT
>TRBJ1-1|.|.|TRBV28
CASSSEGVGDTEAFF
TGTGCCAGCAGTTCCGAGGGGGTAGGGGACACTGAAGCTTTCTTT
>TRBJ1-3|.|.|TRBV18
CASSARGLGNTIYF
TGTGCCAGCTCCGCTAGAGGCCTCGGAAACACCATATATTTT
>TRBJ1-6|.|.|TRBV14
CASSQEFPPGHLHF
TGTGCCAGCAGCCAAGAGTTCCCGCCAGGCCACCTCCACTTT
>TRBJ1-4|.|TRBD1|TRBV7-9
CASSKRQGAGEKLFF
TGTGCCAGCAGCAAAAGACAGGGGGCAGGTGAAAAACTGTTTTTT
>TRBJ1-5|.|TRBD1|TRBV7-2
CASSAGGLGTNQPQHF
TGTGCCAGCAGCGCAGGGGGTTTAGGGACAAATCAGCCCCAGCATTTT
>TRBJ1-2|.|TRBD1|TRBV2
CASSGGGTVSVFYGYTF
TGTGCCAGCAGCGGGGGGGGGACAGTGTCAGTCTTCTATGGCTACACCTTC
>TRBJ2-6|.|TRBD2|TRBV5-1
CASSGTGGLAGANVLTF
TGCGCCAGCAGCGGGACCGGGGGGTTGGCTGGGGCCAACGTCCTGACTTTC
>TRBJ2-3|.|TRBD2|TRBV7-9
CASSFGLAGPDTQYF
TGTGCCAGCAGCTTTGGACTAGCGGGGCCAGATACGCAGTATTTT
>TRBJ1-2|.|.|TRBV27
CASRRKSAGNPVYGYTF
TGTGCCAGCAGGCGTAAATCCGCGGGGAACCCCGTTTATGGCTACACCTTC
>TRBJ2-1|.|.|TRBV7-2
CASSAMGKGDNEQFF
TGTGCCAGCAGCGCGATGGGAAAGGGGGACAATGAGCAGTTCTTC
>TRBJ1-5|.|.|TRBV24-1
CATSDRGDQPQHF
TGTGCCACCAGTGACCGAGGTGATCAGCCCCAGCATTTT
>TRBJ2-2|.|.|TRBV7-8
CASSSSVGGELFF
TGTGCCAGCAGCTCTAGCGTAGGCGGGGAGCTGTTTTTT
>TRBJ1-3|.|.|TRBV7-3
CASSSSGSRGDTIYF
TGTGCCAGCAGCTCGTCGGGCAGCCGCGGGGACACCATATATTTT
>TRBJ1-2|.|.|TRBV5-4
CASSPKPGAGDGYTF
TGTGCCAGCAGCCCGAAACCAGGGGCCGGCGATGGCTACACCTTC
>TRBJ1-1|once|.|TRBV29-1
CSVVVRAFDTEAFF
TGCAGCGTTGTTGTCCGAGCTTTTGACACTGAAGCTTTCTTT
>TRBJ2-2|.|.|TRBV28
CASSPDTGELFF
TGTGCCAGCAGTCCCGACACCGGGGAGCTGTTTTTT
>TRBJ2-3|once|.|TRBV6-2/TRBV6-3
CASSYGGTDTQYF
TGTGCCAGCAGTTACGGAGGGACAGATACGCAGTATTTT
>TRBJ2-7|few|.|TRBV4-3
CASSLSVGAGPLPVYEQYF
TGCGCCAGCAGCCTTTCTGTCGGGGCGGGACCCCTCCCCGTCTACGAGCAGTACTTC
>TRBJ1-6|.|TRBD1|TRBV4-3
CASSQDSDRDNSPLHF
TGCGCCAGCAGCCAAGACTCGGACAGGGATAATTCACCCCTCCACTTT
>TRBJ2-3|once|TRBD1|TRBV19
CASSIEDRGADTQYF
TGTGCCAGTAGTATAGAGGACAGGGGCGCAGATACGCAGTATTTT
>TRBJ1-1|.|.|TRBV19
CARTQDPNTEAFF
TGTGCCAGGACCCAGGATCCGAACACTGAAGCTTTCTTT
>TRBJ1-5|once|TRBD1|TRBV28
CASSPLGTGDGQPQHF
TGTGCCAGCAGTCCCCTCGGGACAGGGGACGGGCAGCCCCAGCATTTT
>TRBJ2-1|.|.|TRBV19
CASQGFGEQFF
TGTGCCAGCCAGGGTTTCGGTGAGCAGTTCTTC
>TRBJ1-1|.|.|TRBV18
CASSLLEDSRNTEAFF
TGTGCCAGCTCACTGCTAGAGGACAGCCGGAACACTGAAGCTTTCTTT
>TRBJ1-4|.|TRBD1|TRBV19
CASSIALTGKREKLFF
TGTGCCAGTAGTATAGCCCTGACAGGGAAACGTGAAAAACTGTTTTTT
>TRBJ1-6|.|.|TRBV6-1
CASSENVRTGSPLHF
TGTGCCAGCAGTGAAAATGTCAGGACGGGGTCACCCCTCCACTTT
>TRBJ2-3|.|.|TRBV14
CASSQFVHTDTQYF
TGTGCCAGCAGCCAATTTGTCCACACAGATACGCAGTATTTT
>TRBJ2-1|.|TRBD2|TRBV27
CASSSTRIAGASYNEQFF
TGTGCCAGCAGTTCGACCCGTATAGCGGGAGCATCCTACAATGAGCAGTTCTTC
>TRBJ2-7|few|.|TRBV11-3
CASSLVTQGDEQYF
TGTGCCAGCAGCTTAGTAACTCAGGGCGACGAGCAGTACTTC
>TRBJ2-3|once|TRBD1|TRBV5-1
CASSWGDRAITDTQYF
TGCGCCAGCAGCTGGGGCGACAGGGCGATCACAGATACGCAGTATTTT
>TRBJ1-3|.|.|TRBV2
CASSVEGKAGNTIYF
TGTGCCAGCAGTGTGGAGGGAAAGGCTGGAAACACCATATATTTT
>TRBJ2-6|.|.|TRBV6-2/TRBV6-3
CASSAGSGANVLTF
TGTGCCAGCAGTGCGGGGTCGGGGGCCAACGTCCTGACTTTC
>TRBJ1-2|.|.|TRBV4-2
CASSQDTFAASDSNYGYTF
TGTGCCAGCAGCCAAGATACCTTCGCAGCTAGCGACAGTAACTATGGCTACACCTTC
>TRBJ2-2|.|TRBD2|TRBV7-9
CASTPPEREGKAGELFF
TGTGCCAGCACCCCTCCGGAGCGGGAGGGCAAGGCCGGGGAGCTGTTTTTT
>TRBJ2-7|once|.|TRBV18
CASSTQGASYEQYF
TGTGCCAGCTCAACACAGGGAGCCTCCTACGAGCAGTACTTC
>TRBJ2-1|.|TRBD2|TRBV27
CASSQRVQAGGYNEQFF
TGTGCCAGCAGCCAACGAGTGCAGGCGGGGGGGTACAATGAGCAGTTCTTC
>TRBJ2-5|.|.|TRBV15
CATSRDRGEETQYF
TGTGCCACCAGCAGAGATCGCGGTGAGGAGACCCAGTACTTC
>TRBJ2-3|.|TRBD2|TRBV11-3
CASSKGPIAGGPDTQYF
TGTGCCAGCAGCAAAGGCCCCATAGCGGGAGGGCCGGATACGCAGTATTTT
>TRBJ2-6|.|.|TRBV5-8
CASSLEILSGANVLTF
TGTGCCAGCAGCTTGGAAATCCTCTCTGGGGCCAACGTCCTGACTTTC
>TRBJ2-7|.|TRBD1|TRBV19
CASSIATGREQYF
TGTGCCAGTAGTATAGCGACAGGGCGCGAGCAGTACTTC
>TRBJ2-5|.|.|TRBV7-2
CASTRDFQETQYF
TGTGCCAGCACCCGGGACTTCCAAGAGACCCAGTACTTC
>TRBJ1-2|.|TRBD1|TRBV7-3
CASSLLGTASPYTF
TGTGCCAGCAGCTTACTTGGGACAGCTTCCCCCTACACCTTC
>TRBJ2-1|few|TRBD2|TRBV7-9
CASHTQREGRDEQFF
TGTGCCAGCCATACCCAGCGGGAGGGCCGGGATGAGCAGTTCTTC
>TRBJ1-1|.|TRBD1|TRBV2
CASSSVNRGLLAFF
TGTGCCAGCAGCAGCGTAAACAGGGGCCTACTCGCTTTCTTT
>TRBJ1-1|.|TRBD1|TRBV2
CASRDRGAGTEAFF
TGTGCCAGCAGGGACAGGGGGGCGGGCACTGAAGCTTTCTTT
>TRBJ2-7|few|TRBD2|TRBV19
CASSTRLAGGPLYEQYF
TGTGCCAGTAGTACCCGACTAGCGGGAGGCCCTCTCTACGAGCAGTACTTC
>TRBJ2-1|.|.|TRBV20-1
CSARQYNEQFF
TGCAGTGCTCGACAGTACAATGAGCAGTTCTTC
>TRBJ2-5|.|TRBD1|TRBV19
CASRGTGGNFAETQYF
TGTGCCAGTAGAGGGACAGGGGGTAACTTCGCAGAGACCCAGTACTTC
>TRBJ2-3|.|.|TRBV6-5
CASRPSGTDTQYF
TGTGCCAGCAGACCTAGCGGCACAGATACGCAGTATTTT
>TRBJ1-5|.|TRBD1|TRBV10-3
CAISPDRGDRQPQHF
TGTGCCATCAGCCCTGACAGGGGAGATCGTCAGCCCCAGCATTTT